Shown below are 29 T cell receptor beta chains from a single sample sequenced in a study of blood T cell repertoires in COVID-19. Here immunoSEQ multiplex PCR was the method, and the copy in TCRdb shows in-frame clones only, minus some. The sample lists about 63,000 clones; roughly 85% were seen once. Input material: peripheral blood. Every receptor here comes from a human donor in a cohort sampled during active COVID-19.

The chain links TRBV18 to TRBJ2-5, with TRBD1 matching 7 bases. The junction had 3 bases not matched to a gene; V was cut back by 4 bases and J by 4 bases. The CDR3 extends over 13 amino acids. Looked up from germline, CDR1 is KGHSH and CDR2 is LQKENI. In nucleotides, the CDR3 is TGTGCCAGCTCACGGTCAGGGGGAGAGACCCAGTACTTC. It yields the protein CASSRSGGETQYF.

This rearrangement joins TRBV7-6 to TRBJ2-1, with a possible D match to TRBD2 (5 bases). The V gene lost 2 bases and the J gene lost 8 bases, with 13 bases spanning the gap. Per germline, CDR1 SGHVS and CDR2 FNYEAQ. The CDR3 has 14 residues. In nucleotides, the CDR3 is TGTGCCAGCAGCTTAAACTTAATGGGAGATGAGCAGTTCTTC. This encodes CASSLNLMGDEQFF.

This sequence joins TRBV10-3 and TRBJ2-5; 8 nucleotides agree with TRBD1. This CDR3 comprises 16 residues. Trimming cost V 3 bases and J 5 bases; bases outside gene matches: 11. Germline values: CDR1 ENHRY, CDR2 SYGVKD. The CDR3 sequence: CAISDPGGAASETQYF. CDR3 in DNA: TGTGCCATCAGTGACCCAGGGGGCGCGGCTTCGGAGACCCAGTACTTC.

This clone appeared a single time. The rearrangement joins TRBV7-6 to TRBJ2-5; 9 nucleotides line up with TRBD2. CDR1 is SGHVS, CDR2 FNYEAQ, per germline. Unmatched junction bases numbered 11, after V lost 1 base and J lost 5 bases. The CDR3 is 17 amino acids. CDR3 residues: CASSLGVLAGGLETQYF. The CDR3, as DNA: TGTGCCAGCAGCTTAGGAGTCTTGGCGGGGGGGTTGGAGACCCAGTACTTC.

CDR3 bases: TGCGCCAGCAGTTCGCCGGGACAGGGGACATATGGCTACACCTTC. Translated, it gives CASSSPGQGTYGYTF. The chain carries TRBV5-1 and TRBJ1-2, with 10 nucleotides matching TRBD1. Germline V CDR1 and CDR2: SGHRS, YFSETQ. The CDR3 has 15 residues. V shed 5 bases, J shed 5 bases, and the junction held 9 bases outside the gene matches.

V and J are TRBV30 and TRBJ2-7; a weak D match, TRBD2 (6 bases). Germline loops: CDR1 GTSNPN, CDR2 SVGIG (reference sequence). The length of the CDR3 is 11 residues. Deletions cut 5 bases from V and 9 bases from J, with 14 bases between. CDR3 DNA: TGTGCCTGGGGTAGACTAGAGAGGCAGTACTTC. Protein product: CAWGRLERQYF.

This chain connects TRBV24-1 to TRBJ2-1; perhaps TRBD2 as D (5 bases). This CDR3 contains 13 residues. The germline V gene has CDR1 KGHDR and CDR2 SFDVKD. V lost 7 bases to trimming and J lost 6 bases, with 12 bases between them. The CDR3 DNA follows: TGTGCCACCAGCCCCCTGGGAGTCAATGAGCAGTTCTTC. Translating it yields CATSPLGVNEQFF.

The chain employs TRBV4-2 and TRBJ2-6; D uncertain. V gave up 0 bases and J gave up 0 bases, with 9 bases separating them. Germline assignment: CDR1 LGHNA and CDR2 YNFKEQ. The CDR3 consists of 17 residues. The CDR3 DNA follows: TGTGCCAGCAGCCAAGACAGGTTTAACTCTGGGGCCAACGTCCTGACTTTC. Its translation is CASSQDRFNSGANVLTF.

CDR3 amino acids: CSASRGGLDTF. CDR3 nucleotides: TGCAGTGCTTCCAGAGGGGGCCTCGACACCTTC. The chain recombines TRBV20-1 with TRBJ1-2; 7 nucleotides align to TRBD1. In germline, CDR1 is DFQATT, CDR2 SNEGSKA (reference sequence). Germline trimming cut 5 bases from V and 12 bases from J; bases unmatched to any gene: 9. The CDR3 has 11 amino acids.

The chain employs TRBV7-2 and TRBJ1-2; 7 bases match TRBD1. The germline V gene encodes CDR1 SGHTA and CDR2 FQGNSA. This CDR3 region has 14 residues. With 2 bases clipped from V and 4 bases from J, the junction kept 4 bases outside the gene matches. The CDR3 loop is CASSLSGTVYGYTF. The DNA of the CDR3 is TGTGCCAGCAGCTTATCAGGGACAGTCTATGGCTACACCTTC.

This clone was found a few times. V and J are TRBV19 and TRBJ1-1, with D maybe TRBD1 (5 bases). CDR3 size: 13 residues. V lost 0 bases and J 7 bases, leaving 9 bases between the germline ends. Germline V gives CDR1 LNHDA, CDR2 SQIVND (reference sequence). The CDR3, as DNA: TGTGCCAGTAGTATAGAGGGGCAGCGTGAAGCTTTCTTT. Its protein is CASSIEGQREAFF.

The genes are TRBV28 and TRBJ2-6; 7 positions agree with TRBD1. The CDR3 runs to 17 residues. The germline gives CDR1 MDHEN, CDR2 SYDVKM. The junction had 9 bases not matched to a gene; V was cut back by 7 bases and J by 0 bases. CDR3: CASISGGPISGANVLTF. In DNA, the CDR3 is TGTGCCAGCATCTCAGGGGGTCCAATCTCTGGGGCCAACGTCCTGACTTTC. Full variable domain (outside the CDR3, taken from reference TRBV28 and TRBJ2-6): DVKVTQSSRYLVKRTGEKVFLECVQDMDHENMFWYRQDPGLGLRLIYFSYDVKMKEKGDIPEGYSVSREKKERFSLILESASTNQTSMYLCASISGGPISGANVLTFGAGSRLTVL.

The chain employs TRBV5-5 and TRBJ2-3; 8 bases agree with TRBD2. This CDR3 comprises 16 residues. CDR1 SGHKS and CDR2 YYEKEE come from the germline V gene (reference sequence). Trimming took 0 bases from V and 3 from J; bases not matched to a gene: 6. The CDR3 coding sequence is TGTGCCAGCAGCTTGGCCTTTAGCGGGACTACAGATACGCAGTATTTT. It encodes CASSLAFSGTTDTQYF.

V gene TRBV7-2 combines with J gene TRBJ1-2; D is undetermined. The CDR3 has 16 residues. Germline V CDR1 and CDR2: SGHTA, FQGNSA. The V end lost 2 bases, the J end lost 2 bases, and 15 bases lay between the germline ends. Written as DNA, the CDR3 is TGTGCCAGCAGCTTAACCCCGCGGAACCCGAACTATGGCTACACCTTC. This gives the protein CASSLTPRNPNYGYTF.

The CDR3 loop reads CASSLAGTGRVNEKLFF. CDR3 sequence (DNA): TGTGCCAGCAGCTTGGCCGGGACAGGGAGGGTTAATGAAAAACTGTTTTTT. The V gene is TRBV5-4, the J gene TRBJ1-4; 9 nucleotides match TRBD1. V lost 0 bases and J lost 4; bases outside the gene matches: 7. The CDR3 sequence is 17 residues long. Looked up from germline, CDR1 is SGHNT and CDR2 is YYREEE (reference sequence).

The chain recombines TRBV5-1 with TRBJ1-5, with 7 bases fitting TRBD1. The CDR3 is 14 amino acids. With V trimmed by 4 bases and J by 2 bases, 3 bases remained unmatched. Germline V gives CDR1 SGHRS, CDR2 YFSETQ. The CDR3 protein is CASSPDRGNQPQHF. In nucleotides, the CDR3 is TGCGCCAGCAGCCCTGACAGGGGCAATCAGCCCCAGCATTTT.

V is TRBV18 and J is TRBJ2-7; 8 bases match TRBD2. The CDR3 is made up of 18 amino acids. Trimming at V came to 6 bases and at J to 6 bases, leaving 22 bases not matched to a gene. Germline CDR1 KGHSH, CDR2 LQKENI. The CDR3 sequence: CASSRLGLAGEYVGEQYF. As DNA, the CDR3 is TGTGCCAGCTCCCGCCTTGGGCTAGCGGGTGAGTATGTCGGCGAGCAGTACTTC.

The chain carries TRBV19 and TRBJ1-2, with a possible D match to TRBD1 (6 bases). Looked up from germline, CDR1 is LNHDA and CDR2 is SQIVND (reference sequence). Trimming took 4 bases from V and 4 from J, leaving 16 bases between them. This CDR3 contains 15 residues. CDR3 bases: TGTGCCAGTAGTACCATCAATCAGGGGAGCTATGGCTACACCTTC. This encodes CASSTINQGSYGYTF. The whole variable domain, filled in from reference TRBV19 and TRBJ1-2, reads DGGITQSPKYLFRKEGQNVTLSCEQNLNHDAMYWYRQDPGQGLRLIYYSQIVNDFQKGDIAEGYSVSREKKESFPLTVTSAQKNPTAFYLCASSTINQGSYGYTFGSGTRLTVV.

V gene TRBV5-4 combines with J gene TRBJ2-5; 12 bases agree with TRBD2. V was clipped by 2 bases and J by 3 bases; unmatched bases: 8. Germline lookup yields CDR1 SGHNT and CDR2 YYREEE (reference sequence). This CDR3 is built from 17 residues. CDR3 DNA sequence: TGTGCCAGCAGCTTTAATTTACTAGCGGGGGGCGAAGAGACCCAGTACTTC. It codes for CASSFNLLAGGEETQYF.

V usage is TRBV18 and J usage is TRBJ2-7, with 10 positions matching TRBD2. CDR1 and CDR2 from the germline V gene are KGHSH and LQKENI. The CDR3 has 16 residues. V shed 3 bases and J 4 bases; nucleotides not matched to a gene: 9. This CDR3 is CASSPPGIAGGYEQYF. The CDR3 DNA reads as TGTGCCAGCTCACCGCCGGGAATAGCGGGGGGTTACGAGCAGTACTTC.

This chain connects TRBV9 to TRBJ2-3; TRBD2 aligns across 14 bases. The CDR3 runs 19 residues. Germline values: CDR1 SGDLS, CDR2 YYNGEE. The V and J ends lost 4 bases and 1 base, in that order; junction bases with no gene match: 11. The CDR3 nucleotides read TGTGCCAGCAGCCCTCCAGGGAGACTAGCGGGGGGGCGCACAGATACGCAGTATTTT. It yields the protein CASSPPGRLAGGRTDTQYF. Using reference TRBV9 and TRBJ2-3 for the parts outside the CDR3, the full variable domain is DSGVTQTPKHLITATGQRVTLRCSPRSGDLSVYWYQQSLDQGLQFLIQYYNGEERAKGNILERFSAQQFPDLHSELNLSSLELGDSALYFCASSPPGRLAGGRTDTQYFGPGTRLTVL.

This clone was counted between two and nine times. The chain is built from TRBV2 and TRBJ1-2; the match to TRBD1 covers 7 bases. After removal of 2 bases from V and 3 bases from J, the junction contained 0 bases not matched to a gene. The CDR3 is 13 amino acids. From germline, CDR1 is SNHLY and CDR2 FYNNEI. CDR3 residues: CASSETGDYGYTF. In DNA form, the CDR3 reads TGTGCCAGCAGTGAAACAGGGGACTATGGCTACACCTTC.

This rearrangement joins TRBV11-2 to TRBJ2-2; TRBD1 matches at 8 bases. There are 15 residues in the CDR3. Germline lookup yields CDR1 SGHAT and CDR2 FQNNGV. The V gene end was trimmed by 2 bases and the J gene end by 4 bases; junction bases not matched to a gene: 3. The CDR3 DNA follows: TGTGCCAGCAGCTTATACAGGGGGAGCACCGGGGAGCTGTTTTTT. This codes for CASSLYRGSTGELFF.

The chain employs TRBV5-4 and TRBJ2-7, with 7 bases identical to TRBD1. This CDR3 is 15 amino acids long. Germline V gene lookup returns CDR1 SGHNT and CDR2 YYREEE (reference sequence). The junction had 10 bases not matched to a gene; V was cut back by 4 bases and J by 3 bases. The CDR3 is CASSPNPDRFYEQYF. CDR3 in DNA: TGTGCCAGCAGCCCTAACCCGGACAGGTTCTACGAGCAGTACTTC.

The gene calls are TRBV7-2 and TRBJ2-4; the D gene is possibly TRBD1 (5 bases). This CDR3 contains 15 residues. Per the germline V gene, CDR1 is SGHTA and CDR2 is FQGNSA. Trimming stripped 1 base from V and 10 bases from J, with 17 bases between. The CDR3, as DNA: TGTGCCAGCAGCTTAGAGGGTTCAGGGTTGAAGATTCAGTACTTC. Its protein product is CASSLEGSGLKIQYF.

The chain is built from TRBV19 and TRBJ2-7, with D perhaps TRBD2 (5 bases). The germline gives CDR1 LNHDA, CDR2 SQIVND (reference sequence). Trimming left V 3 bases short and J 7 bases short, with 13 bases between. This CDR3 contains 13 residues. CDR3 sequence: CASSISRTGEQYF. The CDR3 nucleotides read TGTGCCAGTAGTATCAGTCGGACGGGAGAGCAGTACTTC.

This chain joins TRBV30 and TRBJ1-4; D perhaps matches TRBD1 (6 bases). V was pared by 3 bases and J by 2 bases, with 13 bases between. This CDR3 region has 15 residues. Germline values: CDR1 GTSNPN, CDR2 SVGIG (reference sequence). CDR3 DNA: TGTGCCTGGAGGGGGGCGGGGGCCACTAATGAAAAACTGTTTTTT. It codes for CAWRGAGATNEKLFF.

The chain links TRBV5-1 to TRBJ2-2, with TRBD2 matching over 8 bases. The CDR3 extends over 15 amino acids. The germline V gene encodes CDR1 SGHRS and CDR2 YFSETQ. J lost 0 bases, V lost 4 bases, and 2 bases had no gene match. The CDR3 sequence is CASSLSGTNTGELFF. The CDR3, as DNA: TGCGCCAGCAGCCTTAGCGGGACGAACACCGGGGAGCTGTTTTTT.

This chain uses TRBV18 with TRBJ2-1, with 8 positions matching TRBD2. This CDR3 is built from 15 residues. Germline assignment: CDR1 KGHSH and CDR2 LQKENI. V lost 3 bases to trimming and J lost 7 bases; unmatched junction nucleotides: 8. As DNA, the CDR3 is TGTGCCAGCTCACCTAGGCTAGCGGGTGGAAATGAGCAGTTCTTC. This codes for CASSPRLAGGNEQFF.